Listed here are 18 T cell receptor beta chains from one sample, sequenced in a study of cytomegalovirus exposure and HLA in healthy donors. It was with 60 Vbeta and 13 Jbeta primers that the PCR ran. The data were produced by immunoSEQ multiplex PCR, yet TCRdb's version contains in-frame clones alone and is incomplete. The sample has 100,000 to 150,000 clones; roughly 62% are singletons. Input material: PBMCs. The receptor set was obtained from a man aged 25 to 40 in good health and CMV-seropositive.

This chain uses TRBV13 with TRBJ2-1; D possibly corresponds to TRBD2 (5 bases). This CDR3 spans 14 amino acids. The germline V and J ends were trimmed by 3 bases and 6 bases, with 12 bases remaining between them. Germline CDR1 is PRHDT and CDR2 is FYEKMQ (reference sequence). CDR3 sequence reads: CASSFEGIGNEQFF. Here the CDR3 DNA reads TGTGCCAGCAGCTTTGAGGGAATCGGCAATGAGCAGTTCTTC.

DNA of the CDR3: TGTGCCAGCAGCGACCACAGGGGGACCTACGAGCAGTACTTC. Translated: CASSDHRGTYEQYF. The chain couples TRBV5-4 to TRBJ2-7; TRBD1 agrees at 8 bases. This CDR3 comprises 14 residues. Germline CDR1 is SGHNT and CDR2 is YYREEE (reference sequence). Losses at the gene ends were 4 bases for V and 2 bases for J; bases not matched to a gene: 5. Together with reference TRBV5-4 and TRBJ2-7, the CDR3 gives the full variable domain: ETGVTQSPTHLIKTRGQQVTLRCSSQSGHNTVSWYQQALGQGPQFIFQYYREEENGRGNFPPRFSGLQFPNYSSELNVNALELDDSALYLCASSDHRGTYEQYFGPGTRLTVT.

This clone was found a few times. The CDR3 loop reads CASSYGTGGASPLHF. CDR3 DNA: TGTGCCAGCAGCTACGGGACAGGGGGAGCTTCACCCCTCCACTTT. The chain recombines TRBV5-4 with TRBJ1-6, with 11 bases lining up with TRBD1. CDR3 length: 15 amino acids. V lost 3 bases to trimming and J lost 9 bases; unmatched junction nucleotides: 5. Germline assignment: CDR1 SGHNT and CDR2 YYREEE (reference sequence).

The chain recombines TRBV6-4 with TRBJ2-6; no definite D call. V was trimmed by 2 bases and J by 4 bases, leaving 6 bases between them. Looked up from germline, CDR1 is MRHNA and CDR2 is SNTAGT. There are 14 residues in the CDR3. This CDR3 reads CASSDAVGANVLTF. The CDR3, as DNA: TGTGCCAGCAGTGACGCAGTAGGGGCCAACGTCCTGACTTTC.

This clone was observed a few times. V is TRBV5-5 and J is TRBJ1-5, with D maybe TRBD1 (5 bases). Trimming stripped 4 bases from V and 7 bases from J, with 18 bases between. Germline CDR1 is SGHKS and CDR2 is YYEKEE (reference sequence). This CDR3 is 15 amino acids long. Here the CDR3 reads CASSPAGTTTQPQHF. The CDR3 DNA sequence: TGTGCCAGCAGCCCAGCCGGGACTACGACACAGCCCCAGCATTTT.

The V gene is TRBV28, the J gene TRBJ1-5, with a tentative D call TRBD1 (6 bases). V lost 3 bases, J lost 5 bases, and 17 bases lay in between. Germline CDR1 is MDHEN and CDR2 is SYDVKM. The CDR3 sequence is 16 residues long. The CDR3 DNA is TGTGCCAGCAGTTTGGTTGGGGGGGCGGGTTATCAGCCCCAGCATTTT. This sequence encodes CASSLVGGAGYQPQHF.

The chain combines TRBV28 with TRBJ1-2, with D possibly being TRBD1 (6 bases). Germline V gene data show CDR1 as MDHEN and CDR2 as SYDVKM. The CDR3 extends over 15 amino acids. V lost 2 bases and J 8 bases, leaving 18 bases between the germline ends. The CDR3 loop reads CASSLRTEYYAGYTF. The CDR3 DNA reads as TGTGCCAGCAGTTTAAGGACAGAGTATTATGCGGGCTACACCTTC.

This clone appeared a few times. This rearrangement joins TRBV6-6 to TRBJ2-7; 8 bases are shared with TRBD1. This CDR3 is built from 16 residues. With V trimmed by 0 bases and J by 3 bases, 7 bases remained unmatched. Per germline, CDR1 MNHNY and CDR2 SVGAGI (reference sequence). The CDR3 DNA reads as TGTGCCAGCAGTTACTCAACCGGGACAGGCCGCTACGAGCAGTACTTC. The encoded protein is CASSYSTGTGRYEQYF.

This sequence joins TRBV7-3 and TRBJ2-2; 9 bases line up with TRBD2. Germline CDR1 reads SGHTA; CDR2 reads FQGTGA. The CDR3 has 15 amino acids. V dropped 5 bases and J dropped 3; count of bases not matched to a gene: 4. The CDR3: CASSLLAGYTGELFF. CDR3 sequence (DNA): TGTGCCAGCAGCCTCCTAGCGGGATACACCGGGGAGCTGTTTTTT.

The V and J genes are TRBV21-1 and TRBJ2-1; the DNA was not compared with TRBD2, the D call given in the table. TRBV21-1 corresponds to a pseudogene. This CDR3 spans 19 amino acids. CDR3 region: CASSKGLAGGRGSYNEQFF. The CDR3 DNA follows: TGTGCCAGCAGCAAAGGACTAGCGGGAGGGCGGGGCTCCTACAATGAGCAGTTCTTC.

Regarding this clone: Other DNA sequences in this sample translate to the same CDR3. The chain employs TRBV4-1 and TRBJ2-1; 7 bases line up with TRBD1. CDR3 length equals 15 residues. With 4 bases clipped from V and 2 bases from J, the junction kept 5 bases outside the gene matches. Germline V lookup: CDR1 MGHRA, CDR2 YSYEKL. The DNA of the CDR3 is TGCGCCAGCAGCCTGGGACAGCAACCCTACAATGAGCAGTTCTTC. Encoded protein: CASSLGQQPYNEQFF.

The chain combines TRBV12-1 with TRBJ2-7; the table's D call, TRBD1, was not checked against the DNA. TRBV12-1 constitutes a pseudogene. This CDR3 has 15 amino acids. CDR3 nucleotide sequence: TGTGCCAGCAGCCCGAAACAGGGGTGGGTCTACGAGCAGTACTTC. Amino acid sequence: CASSPKQGWVYEQYF.

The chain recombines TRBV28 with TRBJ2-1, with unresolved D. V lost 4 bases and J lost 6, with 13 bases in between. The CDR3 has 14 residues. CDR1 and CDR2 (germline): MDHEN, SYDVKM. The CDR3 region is CASSSHPLVNEQFF. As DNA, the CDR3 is TGTGCCAGCAGTTCTCATCCACTGGTCAATGAGCAGTTCTTC.

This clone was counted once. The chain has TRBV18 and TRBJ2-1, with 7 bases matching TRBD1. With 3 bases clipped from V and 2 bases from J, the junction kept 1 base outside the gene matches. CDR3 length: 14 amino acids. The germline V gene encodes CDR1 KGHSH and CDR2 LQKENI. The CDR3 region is CASSPGQTYNEQFF. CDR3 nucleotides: TGTGCCAGCTCACCGGGACAGACCTACAATGAGCAGTTCTTC.

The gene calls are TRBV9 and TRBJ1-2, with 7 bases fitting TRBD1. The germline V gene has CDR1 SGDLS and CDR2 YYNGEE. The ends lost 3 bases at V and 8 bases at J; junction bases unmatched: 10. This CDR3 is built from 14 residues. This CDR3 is CASSARTGLRGYTF. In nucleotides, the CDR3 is TGTGCCAGCAGCGCCCGGACAGGTCTTAGGGGCTACACCTTC. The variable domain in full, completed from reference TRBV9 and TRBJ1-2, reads DSGVTQTPKHLITATGQRVTLRCSPRSGDLSVYWYQQSLDQGLQFLIQYYNGEERAKGNILERFSAQQFPDLHSELNLSSLELGDSALYFCASSARTGLRGYTFGSGTRLTVV.

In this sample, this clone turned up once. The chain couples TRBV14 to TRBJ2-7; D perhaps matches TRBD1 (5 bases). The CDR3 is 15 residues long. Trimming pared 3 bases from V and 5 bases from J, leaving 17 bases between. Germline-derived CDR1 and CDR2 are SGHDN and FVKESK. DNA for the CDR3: TGTGCCAGCAGCCATTTAGACAGCCGCCCCCACGAGCAGTACTTC. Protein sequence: CASSHLDSRPHEQYF.

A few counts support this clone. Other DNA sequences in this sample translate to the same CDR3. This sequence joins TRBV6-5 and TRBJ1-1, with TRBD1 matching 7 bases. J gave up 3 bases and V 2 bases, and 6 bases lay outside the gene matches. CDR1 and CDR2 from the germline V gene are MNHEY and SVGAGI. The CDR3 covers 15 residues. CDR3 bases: TGTGCCAGCAGTTACCGACAGGGAGGTGACACTGAAGCTTTCTTT. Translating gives CASSYRQGGDTEAFF.

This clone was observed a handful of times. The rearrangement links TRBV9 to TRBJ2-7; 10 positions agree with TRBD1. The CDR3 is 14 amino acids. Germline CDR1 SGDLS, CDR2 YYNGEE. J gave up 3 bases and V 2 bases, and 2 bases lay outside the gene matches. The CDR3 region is CASSVGQGNYEQYF. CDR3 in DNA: TGTGCCAGCAGCGTGGGACAGGGGAACTACGAGCAGTACTTC.